The clone carrying this T cell receptor beta chain was detected a few times. Its antigen remains unidentified. Constant-segment primers served in 5'RACE that generated TCR alpha and TCR beta cDNA libraries bearing sample barcodes and UMIs. TCRdb re-called the 5' RACE reads with MiXCR, one entry per CDR3 protein. Of just over 60,000 distinct CDR3 sequences listed, approximately 9% are singletons. The data derive from a study of T-cell memory formation after mild COVID-19. Study results and limitations: Clones contracting over day 15 to 85 were CD4/CD8 balanced, with later expanders leaning CD4+. Cross-reactive memory appears to have joined, as suggested by some responding clones showing up in pre-infection memory. CM and EM subsets held most contracting CD4+ clones; EMRA held CD8+ ones.

V was clipped by 2 bases and J by 0 bases, with 11 bases between them. CDR3 length: 16 residues. Germline-derived CDR1 and CDR2 are SGHTA and FQGNSA. Specimen: PBMCs or a T cell subset sorted from them (not recorded which). The chain employs TRBV7-2 and TRBJ1-3; D is ambiguous. The receptor's source is a man aged 18 to 29 who had mild COVID-19 (a few samples of this study predate the infection). Cell type and time point are not known. The CDR3 spells CASSLLVRLSGNTIYF. The CDR3 coding sequence is TGTGCCAGCAGCTTATTAGTCCGTCTCTCTGGAAACACCATATATTTT. Drawing the rest from reference TRBV7-2 and TRBJ1-3, the complete variable domain is GAGVSQSPSNKVTEKGKDVELRCDPISGHTALYWYRQSLGQGLEFLIYFQGNSAPDKSGLPSDRFSAERTGGSVSTLTIQRTQQEDSAVYLCASSLLVRLSGNTIYFGEGSWLTVV.